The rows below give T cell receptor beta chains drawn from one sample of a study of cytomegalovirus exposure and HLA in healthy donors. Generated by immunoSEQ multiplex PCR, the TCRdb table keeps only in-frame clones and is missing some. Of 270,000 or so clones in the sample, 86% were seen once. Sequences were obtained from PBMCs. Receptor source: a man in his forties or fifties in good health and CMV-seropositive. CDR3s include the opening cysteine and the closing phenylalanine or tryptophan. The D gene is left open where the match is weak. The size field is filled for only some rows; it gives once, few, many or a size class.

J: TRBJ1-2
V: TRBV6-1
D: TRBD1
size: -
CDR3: CASSGSGTGASGYTF
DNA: TGTGCCAGCAGTGGCTCCGGGACAGGGGCTAGTGGCTACACCTTC

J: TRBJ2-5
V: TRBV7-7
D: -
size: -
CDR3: CASSPGSSRETQYF
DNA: TGTGCTAGCAGCCCCGGGTCTAGCCGAGAGACCCAGTACTTC

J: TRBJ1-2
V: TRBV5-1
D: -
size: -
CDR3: CANSLDLRGIEGYTF
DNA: TGCGCCAACAGCTTGGATTTGAGGGGGATAGAAGGCTACACCTTC

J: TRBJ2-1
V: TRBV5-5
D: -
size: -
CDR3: CASSFFGGFYNEQFF
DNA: TGTGCCAGCAGCTTTTTCGGGGGATTTTACAATGAGCAGTTCTTC

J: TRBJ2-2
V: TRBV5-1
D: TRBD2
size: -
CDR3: CASSLAGGNTGELFF
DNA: TGCGCCAGCAGCTTGGCGGGAGGGAACACCGGGGAGCTGTTTTTT

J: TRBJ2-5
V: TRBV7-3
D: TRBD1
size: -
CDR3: CASSQSGQGLETQYF
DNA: TGTGCCAGCAGCCAATCGGGACAGGGGTTAGAGACCCAGTACTTC

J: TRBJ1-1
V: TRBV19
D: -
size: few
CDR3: CASSPPQDSNTEAFF
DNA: TGTGCCAGTAGCCCACCCCAGGACAGCAACACTGAAGCTTTCTTT

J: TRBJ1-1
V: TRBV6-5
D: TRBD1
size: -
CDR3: CASWDRTMNTEAFF
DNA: TGTGCCAGCTGGGACAGAACCATGAACACTGAAGCTTTCTTT

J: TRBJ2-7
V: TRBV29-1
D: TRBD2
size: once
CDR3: CSVSGTSGSRVYEQYF
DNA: TGCAGCGTTTCTGGGACTAGCGGGAGTAGAGTCTACGAGCAGTACTTC

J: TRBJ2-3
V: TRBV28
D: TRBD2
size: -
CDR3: CASSRGGSTDTQYF
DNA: TGTGCCAGCAGTCGCGGGGGGTCCACAGATACGCAGTATTTT